This T cell receptor (beta chain) is from a study of blood T cell repertoires in COVID-19. Study in general: Sites in the United States, Italy and Spain provided acute and convalescent COVID-19 samples. Sample material is recorded as cDNA or gDNA derived from T cells, B-cell-depleted T cells, or PBMCs.

V was cut by 3 bases and J by 1 base, with 9 bases left in between. This CDR3 has 14 amino acids. The germline V gene encodes CDR1 LNHNV and CDR2 YYDKDF (reference sequence). Original handling: Reference gene primer amplification gave nucleated cell count estimates. Profiled with immunoSEQ multiplex PCR; TCRdb holds only in-frame clones, not every one. V and J calls and clone size are those listed in that table; D and trimming were worked out from the DNA. The data show roughly 670,000 clones, 75% to 90% seen once. The TCR comes from a woman younger than 35 with acute or convalescent COVID-19. Sequenced input: peripheral blood. The rearrangement joins TRBV15 to TRBJ1-1; the D is unclear. CDR3 DNA: TGTGCCACCAGCAGCCGACACAAGAACACTGAAGCTTTCTTT. As protein: CATSSRHKNTEAFF.